This TCR beta chain was profiled in a study of blood T cell repertoires in COVID-19 (dated by TCRdb to about 2020). Study-wide context: Samples covering the acute and convalescent phases of COVID-19 were provided by collaborators in the United States, Italy and Spain. The dataset comprised deeply sampled blood TCRbeta repertoires from subjects exposed to, actively infected with, or recovered from COVID-19. The repertoires were released in a freely available public database meant as a resource for research on the immune response to SARS-CoV-2. The material from the prospective study consisted of cDNA or gDNA derived from T cells, B-cell-depleted T cells, or PBMCs. The samples were drawn from two sources: the first 160 participants of the ongoing ImmuneRACE study, and 950 to 1,500 subjects contributed by 6 global collaborators. Where available, HLA class I and class II types were obtained from metadata supplied by the sample provider rather than from assay-based typing. Sample metadata almost always included a de-identified subject ID, COVID-19 status, age in years and sex. Results and caveats for the whole study, not just this receptor: The amount of clinical and demographic metadata varied by source and participant and was provided uncurated.

Concerning this clone itself: Its antigen remains unidentified. No base qualities exist here, and no much larger clone lies one base off it.

At one collaborating source in Seattle, patients were enrolled during active infection and were followed longitudinally through the course of disease. Whole blood was collected in K2EDTA tubes by collaborating institutions according to the institutions' own protocols. For TCRbeta analysis, collaborators shipped samples as frozen whole blood, isolated PBMCs, or DNA extracted from either of those sample types. TCRbeta CDR3 regions were amplified from genomic DNA using the immunoSEQ Assay, a bias-controlled multiplex PCR. In the original analysis: The number of nucleated cells in each sample was estimated by amplification of reference gene primers within the assay. To quantify the absolute abundance of each unique TCRbeta CDR3 rearrangement, sequence reads were collapsed and filtered. Productive Simpson clonality was computed per sample as the square root of Simpson's diversity index over productive rearrangements. TCRdb stores this immuneACCESS table with in-frame sequences only. Part of the clones is absent; in the studies checked, under half of the shortfall reflects unresolved V genes, and no reason is known for the rest. V and J calls and clone size follow that table, whereas D and trimming were derived from the DNA. Recorded for this sample are about 410,000 clones; around nine tenths of them occurred a single time. Approximately 1.5% of the sample lies in the top ten.

The CDR3 holds 13 amino acids from the cysteine to the phenylalanine. Solely the CDR3 DNA is kept, with 39 bases framed from the first base. The CDR1 and CDR2 encoded by the germline V gene (reference sequence) are PRHDT and FYEKMQ. V lost 3 bases and J lost 5 bases; the stretch between them is 9 bases long. Here the chain combines TRBV13 and TRBJ2-3, with the D segment identity uncertain. This receptor was taken from a woman in her thirties or forties with COVID-19, enrolled during active disease. The sequencing sample was made of peripheral blood. The nucleotides are TGTGCCAGCAGCTTTAAAGGAGTAGATACGCAGTATTTT. It codes for CASSFKGVDTQYF.